These 13 T cell receptor beta chains were sequenced from one sample in a study of sequential checkpoint blockade in melanoma. Produced via immunoSEQ multiplex PCR; TCRdb's table is partial and in-frame only. The sample lists 7,000 to 9,500 clones, about a quarter occurring once. Noted treatment: randomized to nivolumab then ipilimumab (arm A) or the reverse (arm B). Sequencing was performed on tumor tissue (inferred from file names), taken from a patient given nivolumab and ipilimumab in sequence. The receptors were gathered from a human donor with melanoma.

This clone occurred many times. The gene calls are TRBV11-3 and TRBJ2-1, with D tentatively TRBD1 (5 bases). The V gene's germline CDR1 is SGHNT and CDR2 YENEEA. This CDR3 is 14 amino acids long. The V gene lost 3 bases and the J gene lost 4 bases, with 10 bases spanning the gap. This CDR3 reads CASSLSTEYNEQFF. The CDR3 nucleotides are TGTGCCAGCAGCTTGTCGACAGAGTACAATGAGCAGTTCTTC.

This chain joins TRBV14 and TRBJ1-1; 8 bases are shared with TRBD1. CDR3 size: 15 residues. Germline CDR1 reads SGHDN; CDR2 reads FVKESK. The V and J ends lost 4 bases and 4 bases, in that order; junction bases with no gene match: 8. The CDR3 sequence is CASSPPGTGSTEAFF. In nucleotides, the CDR3 is TGTGCCAGCAGCCCGCCCGGGACAGGTTCCACTGAAGCTTTCTTT.

This clone was counted between two and nine times. The chain carries TRBV28 and TRBJ1-4; D gene uncertain. Trimming removed 5 bases at V and 0 bases at J, with 10 bases between. Germline values: CDR1 MDHEN, CDR2 SYDVKM. The CDR3 loop spans 15 amino acids. CDR3 in DNA: TGTGCCAGCAGTCCCGCTGGAACAACTAATGAAAAACTGTTTTTT. Its protein is CASSPAGTTNEKLFF. Supplemented by reference TRBV28 and TRBJ1-4, the full variable domain reads DVKVTQSSRYLVKRTGEKVFLECVQDMDHENMFWYRQDPGLGLRLIYFSYDVKMKEKGDIPEGYSVSREKKERFSLILESASTNQTSMYLCASSPAGTTNEKLFFGSGTQLSVL.

The chain is built from TRBV29-1 and TRBJ2-3; D gene unclear. This CDR3 spans 13 amino acids. Deletions cut 4 bases from V and 14 bases from J, with 22 bases between. The germline V gene has CDR1 SQVTM and CDR2 ANQGSEA. The CDR3 sequence is CSVVRTDLALGYF. CDR3 in DNA: TGCAGCGTTGTTAGGACCGACTTGGCGTTAGGGTATTTT.

This clone has only a few counts. The chain carries TRBV11-3 and TRBJ2-1; D ambiguous. The ends were cut back, 5 bases at V and 3 bases at J, with 11 bases in the middle. CDR3 length equals 14 residues. Germline loops: CDR1 SGHNT, CDR2 YENEEA. The CDR3 DNA follows: TGTGCCAGCAGCCCCGGTATTCTCTACAATGAGCAGTTCTTC. It specifies CASSPGILYNEQFF.

The rearrangement uses TRBV5-1 and TRBJ2-2; TRBD2 might be the D (6 bases). Deletions cut 5 bases from V and 2 bases from J, with 13 bases between. CDR1 is SGHRS, CDR2 YFSETQ, per germline. CDR3 size: 15 residues. The CDR3 is CASSLATLNTGELFF. As DNA, the CDR3 is TGCGCCAGCAGTCTAGCGACTCTAAACACCGGGGAGCTGTTTTTT.

The V and J genes are TRBV18 and TRBJ2-3, with 8 positions matching TRBD2. The CDR3 spans 17 residues. Germline trimming cut 0 bases from V and 3 bases from J; bases unmatched to any gene: 8. Germline loops: CDR1 KGHSH, CDR2 LQKENI. The CDR3, as DNA: TGTGCCAGCTCACCACCGTCGAGCCTAGCGGGTACAGATACGCAGTATTTT. It translates to CASSPPSSLAGTDTQYF.

The chain has TRBV11-3 and TRBJ2-7; D uncertain. The CDR3 spans 16 residues. V dropped 3 bases and J dropped 1 base, with 16 bases sitting between them. Looked up from germline, CDR1 is SGHNT and CDR2 is YENEEA. Here the CDR3 reads CASSFRSGTESYEQYF. CDR3 nucleotides: TGTGCCAGCAGCTTTCGTTCCGGTACAGAATCCTACGAGCAGTACTTC.

The chain links TRBV12-5 to TRBJ2-1; 14 bases agree with TRBD2. Germline CDR1 LGHNT, CDR2 FRNRAP. The CDR3 totals 15 residues. The DNA of the CDR3 is TGTGCCAGCACGTACGGACTAGCGGGAGGAAATGAGCAGTTCTTC. The encoded protein is CASTYGLAGGNEQFF.

The chain has TRBV19 and TRBJ2-3, with 7 bases aligning to TRBD1. V shed 6 bases, J shed 2 bases, and the junction held 8 bases outside the gene matches. Germline loops: CDR1 LNHDA, CDR2 SQIVND (reference sequence). The CDR3 is made up of 15 amino acids. CDR3 coding DNA: TGTGCCAGTAGCGAAGACGGGACAGACACAGATACGCAGTATTTT. Amino acid sequence: CASSEDGTDTDTQYF.

This chain joins TRBV5-1 and TRBJ2-3; a weak D match, TRBD2 (6 bases). Germline CDR1 is SGHRS and CDR2 is YFSETQ. This CDR3 spans 14 amino acids. The V end was cut by 5 bases, the J end by 0 bases, with 10 bases between. CDR3 protein: CASRAGTSTDTQYF. The CDR3 region has the DNA TGCGCCAGCAGGGCCGGGACTAGCACAGATACGCAGTATTTT.

This clone has just a few counts. The V gene is TRBV9, the J gene TRBJ2-3; D is perhaps TRBD1 (6 bases). Trimming pared 2 bases from V and 2 bases from J, leaving 12 bases between. The CDR3 is 15 residues long. CDR1 is SGDLS and CDR2 is YYNGEE in the germline V gene. CDR3 amino acids: CASSVGTTNTDTQYF. CDR3 bases: TGTGCCAGCAGCGTCGGGACAACTAACACAGATACGCAGTATTTT.

This clone was seen a handful of times. V gene TRBV11-3 combines with J gene TRBJ2-7; 12 nucleotides align to TRBD1. V shed 6 bases and J 5 bases; nucleotides not matched to a gene: 5. CDR3 size: 14 residues. Per germline, CDR1 SGHNT and CDR2 YENEEA. In nucleotides, the CDR3 is TGTGCCAGCAGTCGGGACAGGGGGCGTAACGAGCAGTACTTC. Encoded protein: CASSRDRGRNEQYF.